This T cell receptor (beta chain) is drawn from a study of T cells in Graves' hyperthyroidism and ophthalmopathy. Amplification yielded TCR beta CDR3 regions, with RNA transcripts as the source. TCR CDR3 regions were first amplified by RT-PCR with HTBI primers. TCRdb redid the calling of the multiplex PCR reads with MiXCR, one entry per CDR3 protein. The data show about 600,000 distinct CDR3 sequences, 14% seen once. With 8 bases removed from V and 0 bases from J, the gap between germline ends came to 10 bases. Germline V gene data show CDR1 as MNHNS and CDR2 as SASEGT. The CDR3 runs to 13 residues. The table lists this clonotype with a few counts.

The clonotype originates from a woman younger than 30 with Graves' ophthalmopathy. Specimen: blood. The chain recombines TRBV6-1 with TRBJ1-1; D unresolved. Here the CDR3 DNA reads TGTGCCAGCTACTACATCTTGAACACTGAAGCTTTCTTT. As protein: CASYYILNTEAFF.